This T cell receptor beta chain emerged from a study of T cell responses to AZD1222 COVID-19 vaccine. Regarding this clone: Its target is unknown.

The protocol was immunoSEQ multiplex PCR, while the TCRdb copy is restricted to in-frame clones and leaves out a portion. Of over 100,000 clones listed, 80% to 95% are singletons. Germline V CDR1 and CDR2: MDHEN, SYDVKM. This CDR3 region has 19 residues. The trim removed 3 bases at V and 2 bases at J, leaving 15 bases unmatched. Findings and limits, study-wide: Scientists sampled the repertoires only once the peak T cell response had passed. The donor cohort was predominantly white British with a female majority, and clonal diversity may have been underestimated.

The sequencing here drew on peripheral blood, taken on day 0 of AZD1222 vaccination. V gene TRBV28 combines with J gene TRBJ1-5, with 8 bases matching TRBD1. The TCR comes from an adult in good health. This chain's CDR3 is CASSFLAQGGPGGNQPQHF. The CDR3 nucleotides read TGTGCCAGCAGTTTCCTCGCACAGGGGGGTCCAGGGGGCAATCAGCCCCAGCATTTT.